The 14 T cell receptor beta chains below all came from one sample that was sequenced in a study of identical twins. MiXCR was run by TCRdb on the 5' RACE reads, yielding one entry per CDR3 protein. The table has roughly 290,000 distinct CDR3 sequences, roughly 8.6% seen once. The same data also went into a second study, on yellow fever vaccine responses in identical twins.

Sample: CD8+ T cells sorted from blood. Receptor source: a woman aged 18-29 years in good health.

This clonotype was detected many times. The CDR3 DNA follows: TGTGCCAGCAGCTCCCGGGCCGCAAGCTCCTACAATGAGCAGTTCTTC. As protein: CASSSRAASSYNEQFF. This chain links TRBV7-9 with TRBJ2-1; the D is unclear. The CDR3 sequence is 16 residues long. The V and J ends lost 4 bases and 0 bases respectively, with 13 bases between them. Germline CDR1 reads SEHNR; CDR2 reads FQNEAQ (reference sequence).

This clonotype was picked up a small number of times. The chain uses TRBV27 and TRBJ1-4; 7 positions match TRBD1. Germline trimming cut 6 bases from V and 4 bases from J; bases unmatched to any gene: 5. This CDR3 has 14 amino acids. Germline CDR1 MNHEY, CDR2 SMNVEV (reference sequence). The CDR3 coding sequence is TGTGCCAGCAGCACGGGACAGTTTAATGAAAAACTGTTTTTT. Amino acids: CASSTGQFNEKLFF.

The chain recombines TRBV14 with TRBJ2-5; D may be TRBD2 (5 bases). The germline gives CDR1 SGHDN, CDR2 FVKESK. This CDR3 has 14 amino acids. Trimming cost V 2 bases and J 3 bases, with 10 bases left between them. This CDR3 is CASSQLGSEETQYF. CDR3 nucleotides: TGTGCCAGCAGCCAACTAGGTAGCGAAGAGACCCAGTACTTC.

The chain couples TRBV12-3 or TRBV12-4 to TRBJ2-7, with 10 nucleotides matching TRBD2. With V trimmed by 4 bases and J by 3 bases, 9 bases remained unmatched. This CDR3 has 16 amino acids. CDR3 DNA sequence: TGTGCCAGCAGTTCACGGGCTAGCGGGGGTCGCTACGAGCAGTACTTC. This gives the protein CASSSRASGGRYEQYF.

This clonotype was seen many times. V gene TRBV29-1 combines with J gene TRBJ2-7, with D maybe TRBD1 (6 bases). Trimming shortened V by 6 bases and J by 10 bases, and 13 bases separated the two germline ends. The CDR3 is 10 residues long. In germline, CDR1 is SQVTM, CDR2 ANQGSEA. CDR3 nucleotide sequence: TGCAGCGTCGTCCGGGACACCCAGTACTTC. Translation: CSVVRDTQYF.

In this sample, this clonotype turned up a few times. The J gene is TRBJ2-7, the V gene TRBV27; 9 nucleotides line up with TRBD2. Germline V gene sequence: CDR1 MNHEY, CDR2 SMNVEV (reference sequence). Losses at the gene ends were 5 bases for V and 3 bases for J; bases not matched to a gene: 5. The CDR3 runs to 14 residues. The CDR3 here is CASSVSGSVYEQYF. The CDR3 region has the DNA TGTGCCAGCAGTGTTAGCGGGAGTGTCTACGAGCAGTACTTC.

This clonotype has more than one count but fewer than ten. V usage is TRBV23-1 and J usage is TRBJ1-2; TRBD1 agrees at 8 bases. TRBV23-1 is given ORF status, its function remaining uncertain. Trimming cost V 10 bases and J 4 bases; bases outside gene matches: 17. The CDR3 runs 16 residues. The CDR3, as DNA: TGCGCCACCACCCGGGGACAGGTCATTTATGGCTATGGCTACACCTTC. Protein sequence: CATTRGQVIYGYGYTF.

This rearrangement joins TRBV29-1 to TRBJ2-1, with TRBD2 matching 16 bases. CDR3 length equals 18 residues. Germline trimming cut 7 bases from V and 2 bases from J; bases unmatched to any gene: 11. Germline assignment: CDR1 SQVTM and CDR2 ANQGSEA. The CDR3 sequence: CSAAPGTSGRVAYNEQFF. CDR3 DNA: TGCAGCGCCGCACCCGGGACTAGCGGGAGGGTTGCCTACAATGAGCAGTTCTTC.

This clonotype was seen only a few times. This chain connects TRBV7-9 to TRBJ2-6, with 11 positions matching TRBD2. CDR1 is SEHNR and CDR2 is FQNEAQ in the germline V gene (reference sequence). J gave up 4 bases and V 10 bases, and 12 bases lay outside the gene matches. The length of the CDR3 is 17 residues. The CDR3 DNA reads as TGTGCCACACTCCCGCTAGCGGGGGGTACAGGGGCCAACGTCCTGACTTTC. Translated, it gives CATLPLAGGTGANVLTF.

V and J are TRBV20-1 and TRBJ2-1; no reliable D call. With 4 bases removed from V and 3 bases from J, the gap between germline ends came to 16 bases. CDR1 is DFQATT, CDR2 SNEGSKA, per germline (reference sequence). The CDR3 is 15 amino acids. The CDR3 coding sequence is TGCAGTGCTAAGGACGCAAACCTATACTACAATGAGCAGTTCTTC. It translates to CSAKDANLYYNEQFF.

The gene calls are TRBV4-1 and TRBJ2-1; weak D call: TRBD1 (6 bases). V was clipped by 4 bases and J by 4 bases, with 14 bases between them. The CDR3 is made up of 15 amino acids. Per germline, CDR1 MGHRA and CDR2 YSYEKL. CDR3 loop: CASSRDTGGYNEQFF. The CDR3 nucleotides read TGCGCCAGCAGCCGGGACACCGGAGGATACAATGAGCAGTTCTTC.

This chain links TRBV3-1 with TRBJ2-7, with D unresolved. Trimming removed 1 base at V and 4 bases at J, with 14 bases between. From germline, CDR1 is LGHDT and CDR2 YNNKEL (reference sequence). The CDR3 consists of 15 residues. The CDR3 sequence: CASSQVLAGSYEQYF. The CDR3 region has the DNA TGTGCCAGCAGCCAAGTTTTGGCCGGATCGTACGAGCAGTACTTC.

This clonotype showed up just a few times. The chain employs TRBV30 and TRBJ2-3; no clear D gene. Trimming cost V 3 bases and J 1 base, with 8 bases left between them. The length of the CDR3 is 13 residues. Per germline, CDR1 GTSNPN and CDR2 SVGIG (reference sequence). CDR3 protein: CAWSEVGTDTQYF. As DNA, the CDR3 is TGTGCCTGGAGCGAGGTGGGCACAGATACGCAGTATTTT. The variable domain in full, completed from reference TRBV30 and TRBJ2-3, reads SQTIHQWPATLVQPVGSPLSLECTVEGTSNPNLYWYRQAAGRGLQLLFYSVGIGQISSEVPQNLSASRPQDRQFILSSKKLLLSDSGFYLCAWSEVGTDTQYFGPGTRLTVL.

This clonotype was observed many times. The CDR3 here is CSANPASGGAFPDTQYF. CDR3 bases: TGCAGCGCGAACCCGGCTAGCGGGGGGGCCTTTCCAGATACGCAGTATTTT. J is TRBJ2-3 and V is TRBV29-1; TRBD2 matches 12 bases. Germline lookup yields CDR1 SQVTM and CDR2 ANQGSEA. The CDR3 totals 17 residues. J was trimmed by 4 bases and V by 7 bases; bases with no gene match: 15.